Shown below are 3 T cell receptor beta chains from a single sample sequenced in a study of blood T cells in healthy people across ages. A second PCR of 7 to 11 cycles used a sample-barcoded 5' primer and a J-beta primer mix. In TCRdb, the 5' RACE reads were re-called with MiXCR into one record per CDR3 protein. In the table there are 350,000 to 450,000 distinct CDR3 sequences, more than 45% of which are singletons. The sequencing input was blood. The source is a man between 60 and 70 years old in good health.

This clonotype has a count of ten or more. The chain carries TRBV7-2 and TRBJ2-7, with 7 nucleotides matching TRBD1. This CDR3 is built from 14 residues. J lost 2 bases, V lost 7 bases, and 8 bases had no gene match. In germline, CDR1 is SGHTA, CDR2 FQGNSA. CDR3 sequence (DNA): TGTGCCAGCACCAATACAGGGGTGGCCTACGAGCAGTACTTC. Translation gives CASTNTGVAYEQYF. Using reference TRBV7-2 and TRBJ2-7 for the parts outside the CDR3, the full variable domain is GAGVSQSPSNKVTEKGKDVELRCDPISGHTALYWYRQSLGQGLEFLIYFQGNSAPDKSGLPSDRFSAERTGGSVSTLTIQRTQQEDSAVYLCASTNTGVAYEQYFGPGTRLTVT.

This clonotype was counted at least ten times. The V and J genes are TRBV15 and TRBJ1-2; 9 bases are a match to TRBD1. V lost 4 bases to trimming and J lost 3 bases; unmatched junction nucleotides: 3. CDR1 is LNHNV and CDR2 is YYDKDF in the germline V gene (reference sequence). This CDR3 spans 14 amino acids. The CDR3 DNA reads TGTGCCACCAGCAAGGACAGGGGAGACTATGGCTACACCTTC. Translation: CATSKDRGDYGYTF.

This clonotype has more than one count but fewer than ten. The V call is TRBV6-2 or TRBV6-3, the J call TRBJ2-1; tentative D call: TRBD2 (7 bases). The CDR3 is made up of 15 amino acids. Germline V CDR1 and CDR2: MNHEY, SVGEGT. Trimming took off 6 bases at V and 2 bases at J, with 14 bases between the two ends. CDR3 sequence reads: CASSQLGGAYNEQFF. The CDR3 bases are TGTGCCAGCAGCCAATTAGGGGGGGCCTACAATGAGCAGTTCTTC.